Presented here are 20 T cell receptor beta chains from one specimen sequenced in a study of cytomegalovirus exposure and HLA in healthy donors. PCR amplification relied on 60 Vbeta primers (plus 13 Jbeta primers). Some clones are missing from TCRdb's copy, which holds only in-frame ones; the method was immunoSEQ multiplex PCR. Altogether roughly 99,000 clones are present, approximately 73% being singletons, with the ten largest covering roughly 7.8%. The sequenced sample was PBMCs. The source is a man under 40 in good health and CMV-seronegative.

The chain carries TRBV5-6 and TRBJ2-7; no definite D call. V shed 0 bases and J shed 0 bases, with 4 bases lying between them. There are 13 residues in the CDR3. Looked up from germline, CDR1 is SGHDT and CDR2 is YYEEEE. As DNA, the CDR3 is TGTGCCAGCAGCTTGGGCGTCTCCTACGAGCAGTACTTC. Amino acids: CASSLGVSYEQYF.

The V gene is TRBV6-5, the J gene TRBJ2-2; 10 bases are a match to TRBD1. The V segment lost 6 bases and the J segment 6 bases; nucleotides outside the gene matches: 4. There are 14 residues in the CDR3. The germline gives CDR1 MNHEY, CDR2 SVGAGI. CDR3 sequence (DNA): TGTGCCAGCAGGCTGACAGGGGGCCCCGGGGAGCTGTTTTTT. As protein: CASRLTGGPGELFF.

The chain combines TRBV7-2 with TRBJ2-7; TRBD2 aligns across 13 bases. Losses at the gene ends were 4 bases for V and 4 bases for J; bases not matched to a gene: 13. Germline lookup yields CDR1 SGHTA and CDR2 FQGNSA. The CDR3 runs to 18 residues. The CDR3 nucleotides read TGTGCCAGCAGCTCCCCTAGAGTGGGACTAGCGGGATTATACGAGCAGTACTTC. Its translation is CASSSPRVGLAGLYEQYF.

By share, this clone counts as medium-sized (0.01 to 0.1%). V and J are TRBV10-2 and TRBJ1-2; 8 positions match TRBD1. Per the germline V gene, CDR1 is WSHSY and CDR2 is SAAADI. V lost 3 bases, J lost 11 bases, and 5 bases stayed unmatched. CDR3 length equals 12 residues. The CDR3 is CASSEVRGRYTF. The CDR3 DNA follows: TGCGCCAGCAGTGAAGTCAGGGGGCGTTACACCTTC.

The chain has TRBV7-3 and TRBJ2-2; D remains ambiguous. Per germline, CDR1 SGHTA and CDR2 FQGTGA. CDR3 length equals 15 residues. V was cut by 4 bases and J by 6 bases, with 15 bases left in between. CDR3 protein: CASSSSGSASGELFF. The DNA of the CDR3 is TGTGCCAGCAGCTCTAGTGGGTCCGCGTCCGGGGAGCTGTTTTTT.

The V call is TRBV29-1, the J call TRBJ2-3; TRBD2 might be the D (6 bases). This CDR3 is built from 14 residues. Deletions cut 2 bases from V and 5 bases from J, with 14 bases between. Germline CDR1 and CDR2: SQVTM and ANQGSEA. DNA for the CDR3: TGCAGCGTTGAAAGAACTAGCTTAAGAGATACGCAGTATTTT. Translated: CSVERTSLRDTQYF.

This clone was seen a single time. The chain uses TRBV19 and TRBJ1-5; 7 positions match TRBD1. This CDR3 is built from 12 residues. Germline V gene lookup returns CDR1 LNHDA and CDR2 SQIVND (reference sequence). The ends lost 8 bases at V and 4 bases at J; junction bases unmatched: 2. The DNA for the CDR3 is TGTGCCAGTTTGACAGGGAATCAGCCCCAGCATTTT. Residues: CASLTGNQPQHF.

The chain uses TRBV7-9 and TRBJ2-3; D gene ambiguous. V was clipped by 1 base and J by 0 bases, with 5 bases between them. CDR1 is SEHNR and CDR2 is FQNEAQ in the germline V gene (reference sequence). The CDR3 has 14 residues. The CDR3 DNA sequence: TGTGCCAGCAGCTTAGGACTCAGCACAGATACGCAGTATTTT. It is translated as CASSLGLSTDTQYF.

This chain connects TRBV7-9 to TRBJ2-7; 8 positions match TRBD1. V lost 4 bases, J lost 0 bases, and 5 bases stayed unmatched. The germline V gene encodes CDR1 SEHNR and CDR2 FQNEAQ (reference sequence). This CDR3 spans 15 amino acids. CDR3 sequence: CASSYGTGSSYEQYF. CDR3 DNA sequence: TGTGCCAGCAGCTACGGGACAGGAAGCTCCTACGAGCAGTACTTC. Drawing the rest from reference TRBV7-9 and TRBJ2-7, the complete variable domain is DTGVSQNPRHKITKRGQNVTFRCDPISEHNRLYWYRQTLGQGPEFLTYFQNEAQLEKSRLLSDRFSAERPKGSFSTLEIQRTEQGDSAMYLCASSYGTGSSYEQYFGPGTRLTVT.

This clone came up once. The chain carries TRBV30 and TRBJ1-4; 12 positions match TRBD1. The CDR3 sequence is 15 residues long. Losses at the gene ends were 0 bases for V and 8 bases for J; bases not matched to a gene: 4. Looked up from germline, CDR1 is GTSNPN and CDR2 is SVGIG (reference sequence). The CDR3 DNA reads TGTGCCTGGAGTGTAAGGGGGACAGGGGGCGAAAAACTGTTTTTT. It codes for CAWSVRGTGGEKLFF.

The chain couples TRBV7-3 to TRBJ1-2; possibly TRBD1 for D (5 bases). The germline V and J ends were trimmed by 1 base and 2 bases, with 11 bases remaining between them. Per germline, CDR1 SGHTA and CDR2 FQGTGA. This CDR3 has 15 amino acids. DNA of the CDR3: TGTGCCAGCAGCTTAAGGCCGGGGGGGAACTATGGCTACACCTTC. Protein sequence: CASSLRPGGNYGYTF.

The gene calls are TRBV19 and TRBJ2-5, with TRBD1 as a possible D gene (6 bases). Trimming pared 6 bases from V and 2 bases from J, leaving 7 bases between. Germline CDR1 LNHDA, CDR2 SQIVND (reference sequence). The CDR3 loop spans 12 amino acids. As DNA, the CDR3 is TGTGCCAGTAGGGACAGACAAGAGACCCAGTACTTC. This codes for CASRDRQETQYF.

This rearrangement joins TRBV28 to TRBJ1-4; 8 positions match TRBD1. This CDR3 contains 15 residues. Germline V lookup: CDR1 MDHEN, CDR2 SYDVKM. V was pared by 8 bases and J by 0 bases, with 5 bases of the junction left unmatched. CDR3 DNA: TGTGCCAGCGCAACAGGGGGTGCAACTAATGAAAAACTGTTTTTT. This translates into CASATGGATNEKLFF.

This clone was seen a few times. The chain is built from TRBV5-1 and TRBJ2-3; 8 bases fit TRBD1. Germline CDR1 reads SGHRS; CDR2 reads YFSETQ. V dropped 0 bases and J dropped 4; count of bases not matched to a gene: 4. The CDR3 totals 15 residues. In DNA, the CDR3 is TGCGCCAGCAGCTTGGGGGGACAGGTGGCAGATACGCAGTATTTT. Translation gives CASSLGGQVADTQYF.

The CDR3 coding sequence is TGCAGCGTTGCCCGGGACTACTCCTACGAGCAGTACTTC. Translation gives CSVARDYSYEQYF. V is TRBV29-1 and J is TRBJ2-7; 7 bases are a match to TRBD2. Trimming cost V 4 bases and J 0 bases; bases outside gene matches: 3. There are 13 residues in the CDR3. From germline, CDR1 is SQVTM and CDR2 ANQGSEA.

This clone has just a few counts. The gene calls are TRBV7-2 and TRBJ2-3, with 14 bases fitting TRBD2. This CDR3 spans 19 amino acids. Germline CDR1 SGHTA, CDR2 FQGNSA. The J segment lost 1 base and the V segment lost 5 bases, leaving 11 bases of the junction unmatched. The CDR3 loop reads CASSPRGTSGGRGTDTQYF. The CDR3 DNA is TGTGCCAGCAGCCCTAGGGGGACTAGCGGGGGACGGGGCACAGATACGCAGTATTTT.

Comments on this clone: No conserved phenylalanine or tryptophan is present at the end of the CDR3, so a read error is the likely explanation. CDR3 loop: CASSLTLTGNTEAFL. CDR3 DNA: TGTGCCAGCAGCTTAACCTTAACAGGGAACACTGAAGCTTTCCTT. The V call is TRBV7-9, the J call TRBJ1-1; D may be TRBD1 (5 bases). CDR3 length: 15 residues. Trimming cost V 2 bases and J 1 base, with 11 bases left between them. Germline V gene lookup returns CDR1 SEHNR and CDR2 FQNEAQ (reference sequence).

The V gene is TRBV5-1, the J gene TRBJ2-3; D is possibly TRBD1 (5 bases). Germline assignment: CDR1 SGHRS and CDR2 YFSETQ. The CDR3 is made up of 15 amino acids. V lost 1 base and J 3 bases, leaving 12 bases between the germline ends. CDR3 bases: TGCGCCAGCAGCTTGAGGCAGGGAAGTACAGATACGCAGTATTTT. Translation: CASSLRQGSTDTQYF.

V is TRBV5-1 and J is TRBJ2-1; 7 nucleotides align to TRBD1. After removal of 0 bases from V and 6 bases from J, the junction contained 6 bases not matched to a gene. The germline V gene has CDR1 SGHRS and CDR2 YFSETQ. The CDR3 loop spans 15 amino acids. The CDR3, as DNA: TGCGCCAGCAGCTTGGTTGAGGGGGCGCCCAATGAGCAGTTCTTC. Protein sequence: CASSLVEGAPNEQFF.

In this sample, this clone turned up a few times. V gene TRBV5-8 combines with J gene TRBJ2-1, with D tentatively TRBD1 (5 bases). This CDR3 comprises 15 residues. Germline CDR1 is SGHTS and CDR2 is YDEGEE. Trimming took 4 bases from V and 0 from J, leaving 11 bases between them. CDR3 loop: CASSPTGDSYNEQFF. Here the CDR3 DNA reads TGTGCCAGCAGCCCCACAGGAGACTCCTACAATGAGCAGTTCTTC.